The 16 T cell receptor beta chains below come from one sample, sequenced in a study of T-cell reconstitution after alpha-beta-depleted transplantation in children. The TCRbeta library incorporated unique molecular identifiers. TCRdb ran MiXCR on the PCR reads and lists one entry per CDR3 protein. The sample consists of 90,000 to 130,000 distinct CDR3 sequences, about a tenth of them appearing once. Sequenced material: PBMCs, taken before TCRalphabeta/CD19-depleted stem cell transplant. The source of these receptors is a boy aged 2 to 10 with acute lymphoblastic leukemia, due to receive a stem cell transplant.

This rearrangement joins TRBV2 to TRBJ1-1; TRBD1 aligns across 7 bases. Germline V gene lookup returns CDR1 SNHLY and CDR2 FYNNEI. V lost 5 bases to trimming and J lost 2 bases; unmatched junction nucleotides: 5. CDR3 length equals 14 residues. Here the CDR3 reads CASSRDSPNTEAFF. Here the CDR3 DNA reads TGTGCCAGCAGTCGGGACAGTCCTAACACTGAAGCTTTCTTT.

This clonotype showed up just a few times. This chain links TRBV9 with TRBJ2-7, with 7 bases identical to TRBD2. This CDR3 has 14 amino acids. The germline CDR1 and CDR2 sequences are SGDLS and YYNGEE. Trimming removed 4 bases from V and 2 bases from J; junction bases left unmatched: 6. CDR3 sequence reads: CASSPREEPYEQYF. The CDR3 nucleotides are TGTGCCAGCAGCCCTCGGGAGGAACCCTACGAGCAGTACTTC.

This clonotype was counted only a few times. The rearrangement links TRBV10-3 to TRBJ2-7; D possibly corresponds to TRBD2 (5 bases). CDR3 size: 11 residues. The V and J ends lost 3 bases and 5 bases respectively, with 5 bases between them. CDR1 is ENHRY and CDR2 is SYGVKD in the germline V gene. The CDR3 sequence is CAISDGNEQYF. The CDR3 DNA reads TGTGCCATCAGTGACGGGAACGAGCAGTACTTC.

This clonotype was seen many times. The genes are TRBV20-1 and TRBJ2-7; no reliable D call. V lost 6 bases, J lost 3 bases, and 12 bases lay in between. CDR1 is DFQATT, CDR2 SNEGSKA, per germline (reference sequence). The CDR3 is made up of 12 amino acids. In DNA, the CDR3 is TGCAGTGCCCTTACTGTAGGCTACGAGCAGTACTTC. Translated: CSALTVGYEQYF.

CDR3 residues: CASSQGDSFGQYF. The DNA for the CDR3 is TGTGCCAGCAGCCAAGGGGACAGTTTTGGACAGTACTTC. The chain is built from TRBV3-1 and TRBJ2-7, with 7 nucleotides matching TRBD1. In germline, CDR1 is LGHDT, CDR2 YNNKEL (reference sequence). The V segment lost 1 base and the J segment 10 bases; nucleotides outside the gene matches: 7. The CDR3 runs to 13 residues.

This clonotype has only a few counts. The CDR3 region is CASSLGASGREETQYF. The CDR3 coding sequence is TGCGCCAGCAGCTTGGGAGCTAGCGGGAGAGAAGAGACCCAGTACTTC. The genes are TRBV5-1 and TRBJ2-5, with TRBD2 matching over 10 bases. The germline CDR1 and CDR2 sequences are SGHRS and YFSETQ. The CDR3 is 16 residues long. The ends lost 0 bases at V and 3 bases at J; junction bases unmatched: 5.

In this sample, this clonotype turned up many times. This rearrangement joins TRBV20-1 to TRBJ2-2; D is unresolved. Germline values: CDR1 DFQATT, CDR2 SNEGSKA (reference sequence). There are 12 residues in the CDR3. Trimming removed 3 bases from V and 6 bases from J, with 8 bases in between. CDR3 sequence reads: CSARGLSGELFF. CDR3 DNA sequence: TGCAGTGCTAGGGGCCTTTCCGGGGAGCTGTTTTTT.

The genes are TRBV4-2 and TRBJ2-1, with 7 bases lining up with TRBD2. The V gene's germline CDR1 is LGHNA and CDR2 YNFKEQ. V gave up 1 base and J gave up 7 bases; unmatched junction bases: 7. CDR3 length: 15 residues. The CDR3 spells CASSQVDWEGNEQFF. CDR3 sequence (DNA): TGTGCCAGCAGCCAAGTCGACTGGGAGGGTAATGAGCAGTTCTTC.

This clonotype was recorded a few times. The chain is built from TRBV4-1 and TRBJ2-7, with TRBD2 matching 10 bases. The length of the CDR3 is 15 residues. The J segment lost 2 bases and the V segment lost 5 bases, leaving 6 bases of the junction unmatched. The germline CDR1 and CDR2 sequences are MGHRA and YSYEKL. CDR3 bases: TGCGCCAGCAGCTACGGGACTAGCGAGGCCTACGAGCAGTACTTC. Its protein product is CASSYGTSEAYEQYF.

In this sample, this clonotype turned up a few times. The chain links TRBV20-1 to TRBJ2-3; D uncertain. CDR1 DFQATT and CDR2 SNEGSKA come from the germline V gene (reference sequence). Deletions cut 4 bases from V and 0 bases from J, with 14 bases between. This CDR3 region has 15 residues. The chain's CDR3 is CSAIDAGKSTDTQYF. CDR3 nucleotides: TGCAGTGCTATTGACGCCGGAAAGAGCACAGATACGCAGTATTTT.

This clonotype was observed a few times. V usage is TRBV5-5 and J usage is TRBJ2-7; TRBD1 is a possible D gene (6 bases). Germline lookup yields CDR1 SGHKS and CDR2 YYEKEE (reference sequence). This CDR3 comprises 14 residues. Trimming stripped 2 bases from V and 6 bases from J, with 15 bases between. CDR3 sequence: CASSFGQIKTEQYF. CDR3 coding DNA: TGTGCCAGCAGCTTCGGACAGATCAAGACCGAGCAGTACTTC.

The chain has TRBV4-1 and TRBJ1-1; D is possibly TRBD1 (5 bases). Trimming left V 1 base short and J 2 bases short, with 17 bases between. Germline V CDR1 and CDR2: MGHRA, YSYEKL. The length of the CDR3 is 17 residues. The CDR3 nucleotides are TGCGCCAGCAGCCAAGTCCATCGCCGGGGGACTAACACTGAAGCTTTCTTT. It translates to CASSQVHRRGTNTEAFF.

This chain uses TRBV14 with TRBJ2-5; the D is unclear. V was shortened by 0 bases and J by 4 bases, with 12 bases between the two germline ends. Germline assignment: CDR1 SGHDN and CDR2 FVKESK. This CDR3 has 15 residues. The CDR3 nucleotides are TGTGCCAGCAGCCAAGATCGTCGACAAGGAGAGACCCAGTACTTC. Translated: CASSQDRRQGETQYF. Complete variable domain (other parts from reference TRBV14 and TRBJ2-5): EAGVTQFPSHSVIEKGQTVTLRCDPISGHDNLYWYRRVMGKEIKFLLHFVKESKQDESGMPNNRFLAERTGGTYSTLKVQPAELEDSGVYFCASSQDRRQGETQYFGPGTRLLVL.

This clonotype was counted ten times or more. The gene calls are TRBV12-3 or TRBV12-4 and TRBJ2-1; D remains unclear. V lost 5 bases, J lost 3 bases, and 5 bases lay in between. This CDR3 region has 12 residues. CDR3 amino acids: CASSRIYNEQFF. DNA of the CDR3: TGTGCCAGCAGTCGGATCTACAATGAGCAGTTCTTC.

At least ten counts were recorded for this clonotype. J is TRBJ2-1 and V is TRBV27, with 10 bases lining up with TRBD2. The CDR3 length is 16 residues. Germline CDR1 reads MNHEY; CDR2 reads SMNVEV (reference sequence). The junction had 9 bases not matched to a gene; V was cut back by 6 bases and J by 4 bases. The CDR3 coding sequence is TGTGCCAGCAGCGACCTAGCGGGAGCCCGTTACAATGAGCAGTTCTTC. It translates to CASSDLAGARYNEQFF.

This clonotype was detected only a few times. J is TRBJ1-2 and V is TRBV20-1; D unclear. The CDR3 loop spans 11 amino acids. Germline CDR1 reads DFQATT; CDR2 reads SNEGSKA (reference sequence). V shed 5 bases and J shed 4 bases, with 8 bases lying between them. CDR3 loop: CSAGVLYGYTF. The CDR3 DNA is TGCAGTGCTGGGGTCCTCTATGGCTACACCTTC.